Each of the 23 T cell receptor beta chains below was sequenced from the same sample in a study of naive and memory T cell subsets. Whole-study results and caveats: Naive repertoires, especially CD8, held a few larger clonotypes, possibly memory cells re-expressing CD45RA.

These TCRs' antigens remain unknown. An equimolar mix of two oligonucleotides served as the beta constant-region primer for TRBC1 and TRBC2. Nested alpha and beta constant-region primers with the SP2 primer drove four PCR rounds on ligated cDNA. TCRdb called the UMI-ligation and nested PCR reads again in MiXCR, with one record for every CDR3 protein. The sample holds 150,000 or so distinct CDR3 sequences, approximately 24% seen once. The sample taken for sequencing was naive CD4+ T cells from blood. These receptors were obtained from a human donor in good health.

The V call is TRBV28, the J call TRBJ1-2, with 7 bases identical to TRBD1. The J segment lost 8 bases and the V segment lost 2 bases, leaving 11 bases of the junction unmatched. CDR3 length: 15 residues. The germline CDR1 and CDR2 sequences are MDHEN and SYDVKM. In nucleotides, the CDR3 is TGTGCCAGCAGTTTAAAGGGGGCGAGTGAAAAAGGCTACACCTTC. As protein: CASSLKGASEKGYTF.

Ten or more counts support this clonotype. The CDR3 here is CASSLNGRDNEKLFF. The CDR3 bases are TGTGCCAGCAGCTTGAACGGACGGGATAATGAAAAACTGTTTTTT. The chain links TRBV7-8 to TRBJ1-4, with D unclear. V was clipped by 3 bases and J by 4 bases, with 12 bases between them. Per germline, CDR1 SGHVS and CDR2 FQNEAQ. The CDR3 contains 15 residues.

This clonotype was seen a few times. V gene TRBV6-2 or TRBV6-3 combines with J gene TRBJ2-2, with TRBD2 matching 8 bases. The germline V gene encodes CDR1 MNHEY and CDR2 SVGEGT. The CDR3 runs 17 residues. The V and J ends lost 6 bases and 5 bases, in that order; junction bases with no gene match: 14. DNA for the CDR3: TGTGCCAGCAGCGAGCCCCTAGCGGGCCTAGGTACCGGGGAGCTGTTTTTT. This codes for CASSEPLAGLGTGELFF.

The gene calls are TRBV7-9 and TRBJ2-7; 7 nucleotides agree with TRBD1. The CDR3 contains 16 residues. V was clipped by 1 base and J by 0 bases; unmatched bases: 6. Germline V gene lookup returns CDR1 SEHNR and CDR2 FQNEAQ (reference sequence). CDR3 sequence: CASSLERPGGSYEQYF. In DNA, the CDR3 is TGTGCCAGCAGCTTAGAGAGGCCAGGGGGCTCCTACGAGCAGTACTTC.

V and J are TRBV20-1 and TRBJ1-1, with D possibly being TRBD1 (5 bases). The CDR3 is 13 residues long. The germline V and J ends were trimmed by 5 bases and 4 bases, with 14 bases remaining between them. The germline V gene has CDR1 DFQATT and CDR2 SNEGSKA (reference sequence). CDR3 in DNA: TGCAGTGCTTTTGGGACGGGCAGCACTGAAGCTTTCTTT. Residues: CSAFGTGSTEAFF.

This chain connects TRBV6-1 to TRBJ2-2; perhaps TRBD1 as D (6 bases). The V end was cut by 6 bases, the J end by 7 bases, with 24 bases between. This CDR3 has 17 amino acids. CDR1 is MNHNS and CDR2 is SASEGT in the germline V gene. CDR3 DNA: TGTGCCAGCAGGTCCCAAGGTGGGGGAGCACAGGGCGGGGAGCTGTTTTTT. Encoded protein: CASRSQGGGAQGGELFF.

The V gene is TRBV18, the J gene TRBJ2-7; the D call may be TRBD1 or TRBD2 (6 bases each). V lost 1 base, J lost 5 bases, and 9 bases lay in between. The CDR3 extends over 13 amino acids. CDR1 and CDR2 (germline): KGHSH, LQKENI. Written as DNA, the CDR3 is TGTGCCAGCTCACCACTTGGGGGGCACGAGCAGTACTTC. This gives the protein CASSPLGGHEQYF.

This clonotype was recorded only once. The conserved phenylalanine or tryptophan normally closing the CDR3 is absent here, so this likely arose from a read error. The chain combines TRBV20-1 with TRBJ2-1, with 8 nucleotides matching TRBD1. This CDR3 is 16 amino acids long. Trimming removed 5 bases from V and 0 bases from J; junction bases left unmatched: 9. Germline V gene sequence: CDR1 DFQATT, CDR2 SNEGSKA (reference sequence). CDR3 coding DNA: TGCAGTGCTTCAGCGCCAGGACAGGGCTCCTACAATGAGCAGTTCTCC. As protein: CSASAPGQGSYNEQFS.

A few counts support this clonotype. The CDR3 sequence: CASSLVGQGTGELFF. In DNA form, the CDR3 reads TGTGCCAGCAGCTTAGTGGGACAGGGAACCGGGGAGCTGTTTTTT. The V gene is TRBV7-2, the J gene TRBJ2-2, with 9 bases fitting TRBD1. Germline CDR1 reads SGHTA; CDR2 reads FQGNSA. This CDR3 region has 15 residues. The V segment lost 1 base and the J segment 5 bases; nucleotides outside the gene matches: 2.

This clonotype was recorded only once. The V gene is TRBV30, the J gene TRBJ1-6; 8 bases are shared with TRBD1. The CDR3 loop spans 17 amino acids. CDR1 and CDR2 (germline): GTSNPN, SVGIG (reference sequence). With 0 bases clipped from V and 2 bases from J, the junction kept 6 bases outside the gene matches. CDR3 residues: CAWSVGAGGTYNSPLHF. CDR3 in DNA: TGTGCCTGGAGTGTAGGTGCAGGGGGCACCTATAATTCACCCCTCCACTTT.

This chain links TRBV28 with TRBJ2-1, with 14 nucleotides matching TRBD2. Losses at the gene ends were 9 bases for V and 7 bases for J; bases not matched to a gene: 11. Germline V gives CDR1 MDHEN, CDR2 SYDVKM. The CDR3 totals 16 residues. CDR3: CASMPGTSGSGNEQFF. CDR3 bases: TGTGCCAGTATGCCCGGGACTAGCGGGAGTGGGAATGAGCAGTTCTTC.

The CDR3 bases are TGTGCCAGCAGCCAACTAGGACAGGGGGCCAACGTCCTGACTTTC. This gives the protein CASSQLGQGANVLTF. The chain carries TRBV14 and TRBJ2-6; possible D gene TRBD1, 6 bases. Trimming removed 2 bases at V and 4 bases at J, with 9 bases between. Germline V gives CDR1 SGHDN, CDR2 FVKESK. The length of the CDR3 is 15 residues.

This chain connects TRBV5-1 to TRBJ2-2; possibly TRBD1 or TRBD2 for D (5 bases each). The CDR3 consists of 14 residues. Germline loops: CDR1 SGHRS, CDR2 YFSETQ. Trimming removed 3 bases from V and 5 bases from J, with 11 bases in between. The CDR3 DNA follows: TGCGCCAGCAGCTGGGACCTGAAAACCGGGGAGCTGTTTTTT. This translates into CASSWDLKTGELFF.

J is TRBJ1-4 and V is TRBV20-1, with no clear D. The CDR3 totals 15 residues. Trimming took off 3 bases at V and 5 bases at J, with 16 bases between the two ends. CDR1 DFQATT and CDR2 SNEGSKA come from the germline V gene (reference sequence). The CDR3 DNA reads TGCAGTGCTAGTTTTCGAGGACGGGGAAATGAAAAACTGTTTTTT. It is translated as CSASFRGRGNEKLFF.

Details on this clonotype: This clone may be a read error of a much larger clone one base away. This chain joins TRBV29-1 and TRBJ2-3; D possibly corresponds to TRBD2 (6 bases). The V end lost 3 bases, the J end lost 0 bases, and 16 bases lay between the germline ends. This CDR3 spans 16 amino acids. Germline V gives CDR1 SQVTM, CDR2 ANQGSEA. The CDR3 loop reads CSVDSVGAGSTDTQYF. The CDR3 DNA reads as TGCAGCGTTGACTCCGTGGGAGCGGGTAGCACAGATACGCAGTATTTT.

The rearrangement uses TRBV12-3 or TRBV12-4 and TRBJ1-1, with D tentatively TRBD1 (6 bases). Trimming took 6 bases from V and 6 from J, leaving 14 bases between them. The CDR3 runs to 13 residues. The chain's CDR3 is CASRQGLWAEAFF. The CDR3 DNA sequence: TGTGCCAGCAGACAGGGACTGTGGGCTGAAGCTTTCTTT.

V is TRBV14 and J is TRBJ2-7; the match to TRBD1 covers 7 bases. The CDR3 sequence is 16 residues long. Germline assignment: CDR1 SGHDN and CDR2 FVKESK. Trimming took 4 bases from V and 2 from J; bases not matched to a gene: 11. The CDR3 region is CASSPRTGRGPYEQYF. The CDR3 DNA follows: TGTGCCAGCAGCCCCAGGACAGGACGAGGACCCTACGAGCAGTACTTC.

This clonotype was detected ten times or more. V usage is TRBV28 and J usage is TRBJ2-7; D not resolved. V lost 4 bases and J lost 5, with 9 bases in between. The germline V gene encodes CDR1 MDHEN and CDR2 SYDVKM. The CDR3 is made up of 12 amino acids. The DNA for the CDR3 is TGTGCCAGCAGTTCCCCTCCCCACGAGCAGTACTTC. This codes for CASSSPPHEQYF.

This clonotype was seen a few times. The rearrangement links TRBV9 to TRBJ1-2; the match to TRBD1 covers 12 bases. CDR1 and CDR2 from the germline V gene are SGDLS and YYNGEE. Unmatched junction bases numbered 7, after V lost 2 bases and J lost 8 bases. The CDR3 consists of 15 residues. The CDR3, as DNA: TGTGCCAGCAGCGTTTGGGGACAGGGGGCGGAAGGCTACACCTTC. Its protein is CASSVWGQGAEGYTF.

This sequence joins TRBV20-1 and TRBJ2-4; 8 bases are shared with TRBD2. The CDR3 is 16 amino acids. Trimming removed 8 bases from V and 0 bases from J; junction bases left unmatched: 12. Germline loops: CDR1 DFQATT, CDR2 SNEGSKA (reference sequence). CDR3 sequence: CSIAGSSIIAKNIQYF. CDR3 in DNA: TGCAGTATAGCGGGGAGTAGCATTATAGCCAAAAACATTCAGTACTTC.

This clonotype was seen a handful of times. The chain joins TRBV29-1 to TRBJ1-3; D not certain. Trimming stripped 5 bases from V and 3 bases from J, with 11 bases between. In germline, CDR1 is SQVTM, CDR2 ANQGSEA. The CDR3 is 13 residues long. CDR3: CSVRQEGGNTIYF. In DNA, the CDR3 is TGCAGCGTTCGTCAGGAGGGTGGAAACACCATATATTTT.

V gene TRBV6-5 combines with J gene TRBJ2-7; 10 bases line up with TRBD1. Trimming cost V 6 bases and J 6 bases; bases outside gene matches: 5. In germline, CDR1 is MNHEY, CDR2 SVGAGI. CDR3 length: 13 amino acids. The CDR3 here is CASRPGQGFEQYF. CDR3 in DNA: TGTGCCAGCAGGCCGGGACAGGGGTTCGAGCAGTACTTC.

As DNA, the CDR3 is TGTGCCAGCAGCCCGCTGAGGAAATTCTCTGGAAACACCATATATTTT. Translating gives CASSPLRKFSGNTIYF. This rearrangement joins TRBV11-2 to TRBJ1-3; no clear D gene. V dropped 5 bases and J dropped 0 bases, with 14 bases sitting between them. CDR1 is SGHAT and CDR2 is FQNNGV in the germline V gene. The CDR3 is 16 residues long.